These 10 T cell receptor beta chains were sequenced from one sample in a study of T cells in Graves' hyperthyroidism and ophthalmopathy. Amplified regions were TCR beta CDR3 sequences from RNA transcripts. A first-round RT-PCR of the TCR CDR3 used the HTBI primer set. In TCRdb, the multiplex PCR reads were re-called with MiXCR into one record per CDR3 protein. The table has about 640,000 distinct CDR3 sequences, about 14% seen once. Source material: blood. The source is a woman aged 45-65 years with Graves' ophthalmopathy.

This clonotype was picked up many times. The CDR3 is CASSYQGGSSYEQYF. CDR3 sequence (DNA): TGTGCCAGCAGTTACCAGGGGGGGAGCTCCTACGAGCAGTACTTC. The rearrangement links TRBV28 to TRBJ2-7; D possibly matches TRBD1 or TRBD2 (7 bases each). The CDR3 covers 15 residues. V was pared by 4 bases and J by 0 bases, with 13 bases between. CDR1 MDHEN and CDR2 SYDVKM come from the germline V gene.

This chain connects TRBV3-1 to TRBJ2-5; D is unclear. Trimming took 1 base from V and 3 from J, leaving 12 bases between them. CDR3 length: 15 amino acids. Germline-derived CDR1 and CDR2 are LGHDT and YNNKEL (reference sequence). CDR3 sequence: CASSQAAPREETQYF. CDR3 nucleotides: TGTGCCAGCAGCCAAGCGGCTCCCCGGGAAGAGACCCAGTACTTC.

This clonotype was detected many times. The chain couples TRBV27 to TRBJ1-1, with TRBD1 matching 8 bases. The CDR3 runs to 16 residues. Germline values: CDR1 MNHEY, CDR2 SMNVEV (reference sequence). J lost 8 bases, V lost 2 bases, and 13 bases had no gene match. CDR3 in amino acids: CASSLRSGDRPLEAFF. The DNA for the CDR3 is TGTGCCAGCAGTTTAAGAAGCGGGGACAGGCCCCTCGAAGCTTTCTTT.

A few counts support this clonotype. V usage is TRBV7-2 and J usage is TRBJ2-7; D not certain. The CDR3 is 11 amino acids. In germline, CDR1 is SGHTA, CDR2 FQGNSA. With 7 bases removed from V and 1 base from J, the gap between germline ends came to 5 bases. The CDR3 reads CASTASYEQYF. As DNA, the CDR3 is TGTGCCAGCACCGCGTCCTACGAGCAGTACTTC.

This clonotype was seen at least ten times. The gene calls are TRBV28 and TRBJ2-3; 7 bases are a match to TRBD2. Germline V gives CDR1 MDHEN, CDR2 SYDVKM. The ends lost 3 bases at V and 5 bases at J; junction bases unmatched: 8. There are 15 residues in the CDR3. CDR3 in DNA: TGTGCCAGCAGTTTTGGCGGGAGAGGTGGAGATACGCAGTATTTT. Its protein product is CASSFGGRGGDTQYF.

This clonotype turned up a few times. The gene calls are TRBV5-1 and TRBJ2-5, with a tentative D call TRBD1 (6 bases). Trimming removed 4 bases at V and 5 bases at J, with 21 bases between. The CDR3 runs 16 residues. Per the germline V gene, CDR1 is SGHRS and CDR2 is YFSETQ. The CDR3 loop reads CASSTTHRTATETQYF. As DNA, the CDR3 is TGCGCCAGCAGCACCACACACAGGACAGCGACGGAGACCCAGTACTTC.

This clonotype was found many times. This chain connects TRBV11-3 to TRBJ2-1, with 7 bases aligning to TRBD2. The CDR3 totals 14 residues. The J segment lost 4 bases and the V segment lost 3 bases, leaving 3 bases of the junction unmatched. Germline CDR1 SGHNT, CDR2 YENEEA. CDR3 amino acids: CASSFQREYNEQFF. The CDR3 nucleotides read TGTGCCAGCAGCTTCCAGCGGGAATACAATGAGCAGTTCTTC.

This clonotype was observed many times. The rearrangement uses TRBV6-1 and TRBJ2-7; D unresolved. The germline gives CDR1 MNHNS, CDR2 SASEGT. V dropped 6 bases and J dropped 3 bases, with 6 bases sitting between them. The CDR3 is 11 amino acids. The chain's CDR3 is CASSESYEQYF. The CDR3 nucleotides are TGTGCCAGCAGCGAAAGCTACGAGCAGTACTTC.

This clonotype has at least ten counts. This sequence joins TRBV20-1 and TRBJ2-1, with 9 bases that match TRBD2. This CDR3 is built from 15 residues. Germline trimming cut 6 bases from V and 4 bases from J; bases unmatched to any gene: 10. The germline gives CDR1 DFQATT, CDR2 SNEGSKA (reference sequence). The CDR3 reads CSADPLAGGYNEQFF. The CDR3 bases are TGCAGTGCGGACCCACTAGCGGGCGGATACAATGAGCAGTTCTTC.

The V gene is TRBV7-9, the J gene TRBJ2-4; TRBD2 matches at 11 bases. J gave up 1 base and V 5 bases, and 4 bases lay outside the gene matches. Germline CDR1 is SEHNR and CDR2 is FQNEAQ (reference sequence). The CDR3 is made up of 16 amino acids. DNA of the CDR3: TGTGCCAGCAGCCCTAGCGGGAGGAGGGCCAAAAACATTCAGTACTTC. Its translation is CASSPSGRRAKNIQYF.